This T cell receptor (beta chain) stems from a study of blood T cell repertoires in COVID-19. The wider study: Some COVID-19 samples were acute and others convalescent; all came from the United States, Italy and Spain. The cDNA or gDNA used as material had been derived from T cells, B-cell-depleted T cells, or PBMCs.

This clone was counted a single time. Trimming removed 3 bases from V and 6 bases from J, with 7 bases in between. The germline V gene has CDR1 MDHEN and CDR2 SYDVKM. This CDR3 is built from 12 residues. In the original processing: Scientists estimated how many nucleated cells there were by amplifying reference gene primers. The table came from immunoSEQ multiplex PCR; TCRdb's copy has only in-frame clones and leaves some out. For V, J and clone size, that table is used; D and trimming come from the DNA. The sample holds under 200,000 clones, around 83% seen once. This receptor was identified in a woman older than 75 in a cohort sampled during active or convalescent COVID-19. The material sequenced was peripheral blood. The chain has TRBV28 and TRBJ2-3; D unresolved. Here the CDR3 reads CASSLSRDTQYF. The CDR3 coding sequence is TGTGCCAGCAGTTTGAGCCGCGATACGCAGTATTTT.